The 22 T cell receptor beta chains in this list originate from one sample, sequenced in a study of blood T cells in healthy people across ages. Using a J-beta primer mix together with a sample-barcoded 5' primer, a second PCR was run for roughly 7 to 12 cycles. TCRdb independently ran MiXCR on the 5' RACE reads; one entry per CDR3 protein. In the table there are a few hundred thousand distinct CDR3 sequences, over 25% of which are singletons. The same data also went into a second study, on T cells of mothers and their children.

The specimen sequenced was blood. These receptors originate from a boy younger than 10 in good health.

This chain joins TRBV15 and TRBJ2-1; 14 positions match TRBD2. The CDR3 totals 18 residues. Germline-derived CDR1 and CDR2 are LNHNV and YYDKDF (reference sequence). V was pared by 1 base and J by 7 bases, with 9 bases of the junction left unmatched. CDR3 amino acids: CATSRVGTSGSGGNEQFF. CDR3 bases: TGTGCCACCAGCAGAGTGGGGACTAGCGGGAGCGGTGGTAATGAGCAGTTCTTC.

The J gene is TRBJ2-5, the V gene TRBV7-8; possibly TRBD2 for D (6 bases). Germline V gene lookup returns CDR1 SGHVS and CDR2 FQNEAQ. This CDR3 has 14 amino acids. Between the trimmed V and J ends, which lost 5 bases and 0 bases, there was a span of 10 bases. The DNA of the CDR3 is TGTGCCAGCAGCCTACGGGACTACCAAGAGACCCAGTACTTC. Its translation is CASSLRDYQETQYF. Full variable domain (outside the CDR3, taken from reference TRBV7-8 and TRBJ2-5): GAGVSQSPRYKVAKRGQDVALRCDPISGHVSLFWYQQALGQGPEFLTYFQNEAQLDKSGLPSDRFFAERPEGSVSTLKIQRTQQEDSAVYLCASSLRDYQETQYFGPGTRLLVL.

This clonotype has more than one count but fewer than ten. This chain links TRBV16 with TRBJ1-2, with no clear D. Germline V lookup: CDR1 KGHSY, CDR2 FQNENV. Trimming removed 0 bases from V and 1 base from J, with 9 bases in between. The CDR3 loop spans 15 amino acids. The CDR3 reads CASSQSLDGNYGYTF. The CDR3 DNA sequence: TGTGCCAGCAGCCAATCCCTGGACGGTAACTATGGCTACACCTTC.

The sample holds a few counts of this clonotype. The junction differs from germline at one of its ends, possibly a read error. The CDR3 reads CASSVEPSGGPLAKNIQYF. CDR3 DNA: TGCGCCAGCAGCGTAGAGCCTAGCGGGGGCCCATTAGCCAAAAACATTCAGTACTTC. The chain carries TRBV9 and TRBJ2-4; 10 nucleotides match TRBD2. CDR1 and CDR2 from the germline V gene are SGDLS and YYNGEE. The CDR3 spans 19 residues. Supplemented by reference TRBV9 and TRBJ2-4, the full variable domain reads DSGVTQTPKHLITATGQRVTLRCSPRSGDLSVYWYQQSLDQGLQFLIQYYNGEERAKGNILERFSAQQFPDLHSELNLSSLELGDSALYFCASSVEPSGGPLAKNIQYFGAGTRLSVL.

This clonotype showed up just a few times. The rearrangement joins TRBV4-3 to TRBJ2-3; tentative D call: TRBD2 (5 bases). The length of the CDR3 is 19 residues. The germline CDR1 and CDR2 sequences are LGHNA and YSLEER. V lost 0 bases to trimming and J lost 2 bases, with 21 bases between them. CDR3 bases: TGCGCCAGCAGCCAAGAATTTTCCGGGATCGGAGCGGTCACAGATACGCAGTATTTT. Its translation: CASSQEFSGIGAVTDTQYF.

There are a few counts of this clonotype. The rearrangement joins TRBV19 to TRBJ2-5, with 8 bases aligning to TRBD1. The J call is doubtful: the DNA matches TRBJ2-7 better. The germline gives CDR1 LNHDA, CDR2 SQIVND (reference sequence). The CDR3 sequence is 15 residues long. This CDR3 reads CASSIGGTGGYEQYF. For the CDR3, the DNA is TGTGCCAGTAGTATAGGCGGAACAGGGGGCTACGAGCAGTACTTC.

The chain is built from TRBV29-1 and TRBJ1-1; D gene uncertain. Trimming removed 2 bases at V and 2 bases at J, with 12 bases between. The germline CDR1 and CDR2 sequences are SQVTM and ANQGSEA. The CDR3 runs to 14 residues. The CDR3 sequence is CSVERAGINTEAFF. The CDR3 DNA reads TGCAGCGTTGAACGGGCCGGGATAAACACTGAAGCTTTCTTT.

The chain has TRBV6-5 and TRBJ1-4; TRBD1 aligns across 7 bases. V shed 1 base and J 7 bases; nucleotides not matched to a gene: 6. This CDR3 has 15 residues. CDR1 is MNHEY, CDR2 SVGAGI, per germline. The chain's CDR3 is CASSYFLGGAEKLFF. For the CDR3, the DNA is TGTGCCAGCAGTTACTTCTTAGGGGGCGCTGAAAAACTGTTTTTT.

This clonotype occurred a few times. The rearrangement uses TRBV10-3 and TRBJ2-1; D tentatively reads TRBD1 or TRBD2 (5 bases each). The CDR3 sequence is 13 residues long. V was trimmed by 2 bases and J by 6 bases, leaving 8 bases between them. Germline values: CDR1 ENHRY, CDR2 SYGVKD. The CDR3, as DNA: TGTGCCATCAGTGAGAGAGGGGTCAATGAGCAGTTCTTC. Translating it yields CAISERGVNEQFF.

CDR3 amino acids: CASSDGGGANVLTF. The CDR3 region has the DNA TGCGCCAGCAGTGATGGGGGAGGGGCCAACGTCCTGACTTTC. This chain connects TRBV10-2 to TRBJ2-6; the D call may be TRBD1 or TRBD2 (5 bases each). V was shortened by 3 bases and J by 4 bases, with 7 bases between the two germline ends. CDR1 is WSHSY, CDR2 SAAADI, per germline. This CDR3 is 14 amino acids long.

This clonotype turned up a few times. The junction shows a germline mismatch at one end, possibly a read error. V is TRBV12-3 or TRBV12-4 and J is TRBJ2-5; 11 bases are shared with TRBD2. The CDR3 covers 13 residues. The CDR3 sequence: CASSSFSLAGVFF. CDR3 nucleotides: TGTGCCAGCAGTTCTTTCTCACTAGCGGGGGTGTTCTTC.

This clonotype occurred many times. This chain links TRBV7-2 with TRBJ1-1; 7 bases agree with TRBD1. Germline V lookup: CDR1 SGHTA, CDR2 FQGNSA. V shed 5 bases, J shed 7 bases, and the junction held 7 bases outside the gene matches. The CDR3 covers 13 residues. CDR3 bases: TGTGCCAGCAGCCCACAGGGGACATATGAAGCTTTCTTT. Protein: CASSPQGTYEAFF.

This clonotype was seen only a few times. The chain joins TRBV5-1 to TRBJ2-3, with 8 bases fitting TRBD2. With V trimmed by 4 bases and J by 0 bases, 4 bases remained unmatched. Germline values: CDR1 SGHRS, CDR2 YFSETQ. CDR3 length: 15 amino acids. CDR3: CASSPWTSSTDTQYF. Here the CDR3 DNA reads TGCGCCAGCAGCCCCTGGACTAGCAGCACAGATACGCAGTATTTT.

The chain carries TRBV4-3 and TRBJ2-7, with 8 bases lining up with TRBD2. The CDR3 covers 16 residues. Germline CDR1 LGHNA, CDR2 YSLEER. V dropped 0 bases and J dropped 1; count of bases not matched to a gene: 5. The CDR3 protein is CASSQEEAGESYEQYF. The CDR3 region has the DNA TGCGCCAGCAGCCAAGAGGAAGCGGGAGAATCCTACGAGCAGTACTTC.

This clonotype occurred many times. The chain has TRBV12-5 and TRBJ2-1; TRBD2 aligns across 8 bases. The CDR3 length is 15 residues. Germline trimming cut 1 base from V and 2 bases from J; bases unmatched to any gene: 1. Germline lookup yields CDR1 LGHNT and CDR2 FRNRAP. The CDR3 sequence: CASGLGSGAYNEQFF. The CDR3 coding sequence is TGTGCTAGTGGTTTGGGTAGCGGGGCCTACAATGAGCAGTTCTTC.

This clonotype was seen more than once but under ten times. V gene TRBV21-1 combines with J gene TRBJ2-7; the table's D call of TRBD2 was not tested on the DNA. TRBV21-1 is annotated as a pseudogene. The CDR3 runs 14 residues. CDR3 sequence reads: CASSKVPRTYEQYF. The CDR3 DNA is TGTGCCAGCAGCAAAGTCCCCCGGACTTACGAGCAGTACTTC.

The V and J genes are TRBV7-8 and TRBJ2-1; tentative D call: TRBD1 (5 bases). CDR3 length: 14 amino acids. The V end was cut by 8 bases, the J end by 2 bases, with 13 bases between. The germline gives CDR1 SGHVS, CDR2 FQNEAQ. Here the CDR3 DNA reads TGTGCCAGCTTAGGGGCCCGGGCCTACAATGAGCAGTTCTTC. This translates into CASLGARAYNEQFF.

This chain joins TRBV11-2 and TRBJ2-3, with 15 bases fitting TRBD2. The CDR3 covers 17 residues. The V gene's germline CDR1 is SGHAT and CDR2 FQNNGV. V lost 3 bases and J lost 3; bases outside the gene matches: 4. The CDR3 DNA reads as TGTGCCAGCAGCTTCGCAGGGACTAGCGGGGGGACAGATACGCAGTATTTT. This encodes CASSFAGTSGGTDTQYF. Using reference TRBV11-2 and TRBJ2-3 for the parts outside the CDR3, the full variable domain is EAGVAQSPRYKIIEKRQSVAFWCNPISGHATLYWYQQILGQGPKLLIQFQNNGVVDDSQLPKDRFSAERLKGVDSTLKIQPAKLEDSAVYLCASSFAGTSGGTDTQYFGPGTRLTVL.

This rearrangement joins TRBV24-1 to TRBJ2-4; D might be TRBD2 (6 bases). Germline CDR1 KGHDR, CDR2 SFDVKD. The CDR3 spans 18 residues. V lost 1 base and J lost 6, with 21 bases in between. CDR3 bases: TGTGCCACCAGTGATTTTTGTCCCGGGGACTCCCCCCCAAACATTCAGTACTTC. It specifies CATSDFCPGDSPPNIQYF.

This clonotype occurred a few times. The chain carries TRBV7-9 and TRBJ2-5; the D is unclear. CDR3 length: 15 residues. V was shortened by 3 bases and J by 1 base, with 12 bases between the two germline ends. Germline CDR1 reads SEHNR; CDR2 reads FQNEAQ (reference sequence). CDR3 bases: TGTGCCAGCAGCTTCAAACAGTCAGCCCAAGAGACCCAGTACTTC. It encodes CASSFKQSAQETQYF.

This clonotype was recorded many times. The V and J genes are TRBV5-1 and TRBJ2-3; weak D call: TRBD2 (6 bases). With 0 bases removed from V and 3 bases from J, the gap between germline ends came to 14 bases. CDR1 SGHRS and CDR2 YFSETQ come from the germline V gene. The length of the CDR3 is 16 residues. The DNA of the CDR3 is TGCGCCAGCAGCTTGGTGCGGGGAGTGGGGACAGATACGCAGTATTTT. This translates into CASSLVRGVGTDTQYF. Variable domain in full (rest from reference TRBV5-1 and TRBJ2-3): KAGVTQTPRYLIKTRGQQVTLSCSPISGHRSVSWYQQTPGQGLQFLFEYFSETQRNKGNFPGRFSGRQFSNSRSEMNVSTLELGDSALYLCASSLVRGVGTDTQYFGPGTRLTVL.

The DNA for the CDR3 is TGTGCCAGCAGTTACACTCCGACCCGGCGGGAAAAACTGTTTTTT. Translated, it gives CASSYTPTRREKLFF. The chain joins TRBV6-5 to TRBJ1-4, with D uncertain. The germline gives CDR1 MNHEY, CDR2 SVGAGI. The CDR3 is 15 residues long. Trimming shortened V by 2 bases and J by 8 bases, and 15 bases separated the two germline ends.